This entry lists 31 T cell receptor beta chains sequenced from one sample in a study of post-analysis software for immune sequencing data (dated by TCRdb to the mid-2010s). The investigation overall reported the following: A handful of TRBV segments, including TRBV5-6, TRBV5-1 and TRBV20-1, were significantly more frequent in patients than controls.

The protocol used for the library was PCR. This sample was sequenced with an Illumina HiSeq 2500. To reduce PCR and sequencing biases, unique molecular identifiers were built into the TCR beta cDNA libraries. TCRdb cleaned the public reads at Q25 with fastp, built clones with MiXCR and kept in-frame beta chains. Rows are combined by CDR3 protein, so each entry shows the most common genes and DNA. Across this sample there are hundreds of thousands of distinct CDR3 sequences, with around 50% seen only once. The top ten constitute 4.6% of the sample. No antigen is known for these receptors. Sequenced material: blood. The receptors stem from a girl aged 5 to 17 with multiple sclerosis.

The J gene is TRBJ2-1, the V gene TRBV6-6, with D possibly TRBD2 on 6 matching bases. Germline CDR1 reads MNHNY; CDR2 reads SVGAGI (reference sequence). The CDR3 covers 15 residues. V was shortened by 4 bases and J by 8 bases, with 18 bases between the two germline ends. The CDR3 coding sequence is TGTGCCAGCAGTTCCCCCAGCCCGGGAGCGGATGAGCAGTTCTTC. Encoded protein: CASSSPSPGADEQFF.

This chain connects TRBV5-1 to TRBJ1-2, with TRBD1 matching over 9 bases. Germline trimming cut 5 bases from V and 4 bases from J; bases unmatched to any gene: 6. The germline CDR1 and CDR2 sequences are SGHRS and YFSETQ. The CDR3 sequence is 14 residues long. The DNA for the CDR3 is TGCGCCAGCAGTTGGGGACAGGGTTCCTATGGCTACACCTTC. Amino acid sequence: CASSWGQGSYGYTF.

J is TRBJ2-4 and V is TRBV3-1; a possible D gene is TRBD2 (5 bases). Trimming left V 4 bases short and J 0 bases short, with 13 bases between. The V gene's germline CDR1 is LGHDT and CDR2 YNNKEL (reference sequence). The CDR3 spans 16 residues. In nucleotides, the CDR3 is TGTGCCAGCAGCCCCGGCGGAGGCCTAGCCAAAAACATTCAGTACTTC. Translating gives CASSPGGGLAKNIQYF.

The chain employs TRBV20-1 and TRBJ2-7; D remains unclear. CDR3 length equals 11 residues. V lost 5 bases to trimming and J lost 7 bases, with 12 bases between them. Germline V CDR1 and CDR2: DFQATT, SNEGSKA (reference sequence). The CDR3 spells CSAESFGEQYF. In nucleotides, the CDR3 is TGCAGTGCTGAATCCTTCGGAGAGCAGTACTTC.

There are a few counts of this clonotype. The J gene is TRBJ2-3, the V gene TRBV20-1; TRBD1 agrees at 8 bases. CDR3 length: 15 residues. After removal of 2 bases from V and 3 bases from J, the junction contained 7 bases not matched to a gene. CDR1 DFQATT and CDR2 SNEGSKA come from the germline V gene (reference sequence). The CDR3 DNA reads as TGCAGTGCTAGACAGGGGGCTAAGGCTACAGATACGCAGTATTTT. Translation gives CSARQGAKATDTQYF.

This clonotype was counted between two and nine times. The V gene is TRBV4-2, the J gene TRBJ2-5; 8 nucleotides match TRBD1. Germline-derived CDR1 and CDR2 are LGHNA and YNFKEQ. This CDR3 region has 17 residues. V gave up 1 base and J gave up 3 bases; unmatched junction bases: 10. The CDR3 DNA follows: TGTGCCAGCAGCCAAGGAACTCAGGGGGCTGGAGAAGAGACCCAGTACTTC. This gives the protein CASSQGTQGAGEETQYF.

The chain links TRBV10-3 to TRBJ2-3; 8 bases are a match to TRBD2. Losses at the gene ends were 7 bases for V and 3 bases for J; bases not matched to a gene: 6. The CDR3 is made up of 14 amino acids. CDR1 and CDR2 (germline): ENHRY, SYGVKD. CDR3 DNA: TGTGCCATCACCCGGACGGGAGGGACAGATACGCAGTATTTT. This gives the protein CAITRTGGTDTQYF.

The chain employs TRBV10-1 and TRBJ2-3; possibly TRBD1 for D (6 bases). Trimming took 6 bases from V and 6 from J, leaving 16 bases between them. Per germline, CDR1 WNHNN and CDR2 SYGVQD (reference sequence). This CDR3 region has 14 residues. CDR3 sequence: CASSHSTGSDTQYF. In DNA, the CDR3 is TGCGCCAGCAGCCACTCTACAGGGAGCGATACGCAGTATTTT.

This clonotype has a handful of counts. J is TRBJ1-2 and V is TRBV5-4, with 8 bases fitting TRBD1. V gave up 4 bases and J gave up 4 bases; unmatched junction bases: 9. The V gene's germline CDR1 is SGHNT and CDR2 YYREEE (reference sequence). CDR3 length: 15 residues. CDR3 in amino acids: CASSPGTGDTYGYTF. Here the CDR3 DNA reads TGTGCCAGCAGCCCAGGGACAGGCGATACCTATGGCTACACCTTC.

This clonotype has just a few counts. The rearrangement joins TRBV5-1 to TRBJ2-5; D not certain. Germline V CDR1 and CDR2: SGHRS, YFSETQ. The ends were cut back, 8 bases at V and 5 bases at J, with 22 bases in the middle. The length of the CDR3 is 15 residues. DNA for the CDR3: TGCGCCAGTTCCATGGCTGGGTTGGAGATTGAGACCCAGTACTTC. Amino acid sequence: CASSMAGLEIETQYF.

The genes are TRBV10-3 and TRBJ2-7; the match to TRBD1 covers 9 bases. The trim removed 6 bases at V and 3 bases at J, leaving 6 bases unmatched. The CDR3 spans 14 residues. Germline V gene sequence: CDR1 ENHRY, CDR2 SYGVKD. This CDR3 is CAIRPPGQGYEQYF. The CDR3 DNA follows: TGTGCCATCAGGCCTCCGGGACAGGGCTACGAGCAGTACTTC.

This clonotype was observed many times. The J gene is TRBJ2-7, the V gene TRBV12-3 or TRBV12-4; perhaps TRBD1 as D (6 bases). Trimming took 6 bases from V and 1 from J, leaving 7 bases between them. The CDR3 sequence is 12 residues long. CDR3 sequence: CASSTGSYEQYF. The CDR3 nucleotides are TGTGCCAGCAGCACAGGGTCCTACGAGCAGTACTTC.

The V call is TRBV20-1, the J call TRBJ2-5; D gene ambiguous. V lost 0 bases to trimming and J lost 11 bases, with 19 bases between them. The CDR3 extends over 14 amino acids. Germline CDR1 is DFQATT and CDR2 is SNEGSKA (reference sequence). The CDR3 sequence: CSARDQVSLLEQYF. The CDR3 nucleotides read TGCAGTGCTAGAGATCAGGTATCGCTGCTTGAGCAGTACTTC.

This clonotype has a handful of counts. As DNA, the CDR3 is TGCAGCGTGAAACAGGGCACCGAGACCCAGTACTTC. Residues: CSVKQGTETQYF. V and J are TRBV29-1 and TRBJ2-5; the D gene is possibly TRBD1 (6 bases). The CDR3 spans 12 residues. CDR1 SQVTM and CDR2 ANQGSEA come from the germline V gene. Trimming stripped 6 bases from V and 5 bases from J, with 13 bases between.

The chain joins TRBV5-1 to TRBJ2-1; 8 bases align to TRBD2. Losses at the gene ends were 0 bases for V and 5 bases for J; bases not matched to a gene: 13. Germline-derived CDR1 and CDR2 are SGHRS and YFSETQ. The length of the CDR3 is 18 residues. As DNA, the CDR3 is TGCGCCAGCAGCTTGGTCGGCTTGGGTAGCGGGGCCCACAATGAGCAGTTCTTC. Translated: CASSLVGLGSGAHNEQFF.

J is TRBJ2-7 and V is TRBV7-3; 8 bases map to TRBD2. The germline V gene has CDR1 SGHTA and CDR2 FQGTGA. With 5 bases clipped from V and 6 bases from J, the junction kept 6 bases outside the gene matches. The CDR3 runs 13 residues. DNA for the CDR3: TGTGCCAGCAGCGACCCGGGAGGGCGCGAGCAGTACTTC. Translation: CASSDPGGREQYF.

The sample holds a few counts of this clonotype. The CDR3: CASSSPGTGKESGYTF. DNA for the CDR3: TGTGCCAGCAGCTCCCCCGGGACAGGGAAAGAGAGTGGCTACACCTTC. This chain connects TRBV7-3 to TRBJ1-2, with 9 bases that match TRBD1. The germline V gene encodes CDR1 SGHTA and CDR2 FQGTGA. After removal of 4 bases from V and 7 bases from J, the junction contained 13 bases not matched to a gene. There are 16 residues in the CDR3. The full variable domain, in which reference TRBV7-3 and TRBJ1-2 provide the parts outside the CDR3, is GAGVSQTPSNKVTEKGKYVELRCDPISGHTALYWYRQSLGQGPEFLIYFQGTGAADDSGLPNDRFFAVRPEGSVSTLKIQRTERGDSAVYLCASSSPGTGKESGYTFGSGTRLTVV.

The V call is TRBV6-1, the J call TRBJ2-1, with 8 positions matching TRBD2. V lost 5 bases and J lost 5; bases outside the gene matches: 8. CDR3 length: 15 residues. Germline CDR1 MNHNS, CDR2 SASEGT. CDR3 loop: CASSPLRAGDNEQFF. The CDR3 bases are TGTGCCAGCAGTCCACTCCGAGCGGGGGACAATGAGCAGTTCTTC.

The chain recombines TRBV20-1 with TRBJ1-2; no clear D. CDR1 and CDR2 (germline): DFQATT, SNEGSKA (reference sequence). Trimming took 3 bases from V and 6 from J, leaving 17 bases between them. This CDR3 spans 14 amino acids. The CDR3 loop reads CSARAAVLAHGYTF. The DNA for the CDR3 is TGCAGTGCTAGGGCGGCAGTCCTAGCCCATGGCTACACCTTC.

The chain recombines TRBV5-1 with TRBJ2-3, with TRBD2 as a possible D gene (7 bases). The germline V gene encodes CDR1 SGHRS and CDR2 YFSETQ. V lost 0 bases to trimming and J lost 0 bases, with 17 bases between them. This CDR3 region has 18 residues. CDR3 sequence: CASSLATGGGPSTDTQYF. As DNA, the CDR3 is TGCGCCAGCAGCTTGGCCACGGGGGGCGGACCCAGCACAGATACGCAGTATTTT.

V usage is TRBV5-1 and J usage is TRBJ2-5; 7 bases map to TRBD1. The CDR3 sequence is 14 residues long. CDR1 and CDR2 from the germline V gene are SGHRS and YFSETQ. J was trimmed by 2 bases and V by 4 bases; bases with no gene match: 5. The DNA of the CDR3 is TGCGCCAGCAGCCCCGGACAGGTACAAGAGACCCAGTACTTC. Protein: CASSPGQVQETQYF.

This clonotype was counted between two and nine times. This chain joins TRBV10-3 and TRBJ1-5, with TRBD1 matching over 9 bases. The CDR3 spans 17 residues. After removal of 5 bases from V and 3 bases from J, the junction contained 11 bases not matched to a gene. Germline V CDR1 and CDR2: ENHRY, SYGVKD. CDR3 amino acids: CAISKGPGTGLNQPQHF. In DNA form, the CDR3 reads TGTGCCATCAGTAAGGGCCCCGGGACAGGGCTCAATCAGCCCCAGCATTTT.

J is TRBJ2-3 and V is TRBV10-3, with TRBD1 matching 7 bases. The length of the CDR3 is 14 residues. Germline CDR1 and CDR2: ENHRY and SYGVKD. Trimming cost V 9 bases and J 4 bases; bases outside gene matches: 10. CDR3 DNA: TGTGCCATGGCCCGGGACAGATCAGCAGATACGCAGTATTTT. Its protein is CAMARDRSADTQYF.

The V and J genes are TRBV6-2 or TRBV6-3 and TRBJ1-5; D unresolved. The V end was cut by 0 bases, the J end by 0 bases, with 6 bases between. Germline CDR1 MNHEY, CDR2 SVGEGT. The CDR3 loop spans 15 amino acids. The CDR3 is CASSYSDYSNQPQHF. CDR3 nucleotide sequence: TGTGCCAGCAGTTACTCGGATTATAGCAATCAGCCCCAGCATTTT.

The rearrangement joins TRBV10-3 to TRBJ1-1, with a weak D call TRBD1 (5 bases). This CDR3 is 15 amino acids long. Germline CDR1 and CDR2: ENHRY and SYGVKD. V lost 3 bases, J lost 8 bases, and 19 bases lay in between. CDR3: CAISESRLGQFEAFF. CDR3 bases: TGTGCCATCAGTGAAAGTCGTCTGGGGCAGTTCGAAGCTTTCTTT.

The V gene is TRBV30, the J gene TRBJ2-1, with D possibly matching TRBD1 (6 bases). Germline V gene data show CDR1 as GTSNPN and CDR2 as SVGIG (reference sequence). V was clipped by 2 bases and J by 3 bases, with 8 bases between them. This CDR3 is 13 amino acids long. The CDR3 DNA is TGTGCCTGGAGTATGGACAGCTACAATGAGCAGTTCTTC. Encoded protein: CAWSMDSYNEQFF.

The V gene is TRBV6-5, the J gene TRBJ2-5, with 11 bases identical to TRBD2. The length of the CDR3 is 16 residues. Germline trimming cut 4 bases from V and 4 bases from J; bases unmatched to any gene: 8. CDR1 and CDR2 (germline): MNHEY, SVGAGI. The CDR3, as DNA: TGTGCCAGCAGTTTAGCGGGAGGGAGGGGAGCAGAGACCCAGTACTTC. The encoded protein is CASSLAGGRGAETQYF.

This clonotype was seen a single time. The chain joins TRBV7-2 to TRBJ2-1, with D uncertain. Trimming took off 5 bases at V and 8 bases at J, with 13 bases between the two ends. The germline V gene encodes CDR1 SGHTA and CDR2 FQGNSA. This CDR3 region has 13 residues. DNA for the CDR3: TGTGCCAGCAGCCCCCTCGATCGTGATGAGCAGTTCTTC. Amino acids: CASSPLDRDEQFF.

The chain carries TRBV30 and TRBJ2-1; D ambiguous. This CDR3 contains 13 residues. Germline-derived CDR1 and CDR2 are GTSNPN and SVGIG (reference sequence). Between the trimmed V and J ends, which lost 0 bases and 5 bases, there was a span of 8 bases. The CDR3: CAWSVVGHNEQFF. The CDR3 region has the DNA TGTGCCTGGAGTGTTGTTGGACACAATGAGCAGTTCTTC.

This sequence joins TRBV2 and TRBJ2-7; 9 nucleotides align to TRBD2. The CDR3 covers 15 residues. Germline values: CDR1 SNHLY, CDR2 FYNNEI. Trimming cost V 5 bases and J 10 bases; bases outside gene matches: 15. The CDR3 here is CASSPFLAGKGTQYF. DNA of the CDR3: TGTGCCAGCAGTCCCTTTCTAGCGGGGAAAGGAACCCAGTACTTC.

This chain joins TRBV18 and TRBJ1-2, with D maybe TRBD1 (5 bases). Germline V CDR1 and CDR2: KGHSH, LQKENI. The CDR3 runs 15 residues. Trimming shortened V by 2 bases and J by 8 bases, and 18 bases separated the two germline ends. The DNA of the CDR3 is TGTGCCAGCTCACCAGGCGGGACCAACCTCGGCGGCTACACCTTC. Translated: CASSPGGTNLGGYTF.